The source of this TCR beta chain is a study of cytomegalovirus exposure and HLA in healthy donors. Broader study findings: Presence/absence analyses supposed approximately even sequencing depth among donors. A later analysis linked a missense DCLRE1C variant to TCR beta V- and J-gene trimming. Donor immune exposure was known only as CMV serostatus. Researchers reported in a later analysis that common viral pathogens appeared linked to several top clusters.

Points on this clone: Its antigen is as yet unknown.

PCR amplification relied on 60 Vbeta primers (plus 13 Jbeta primers). The protocol was immunoSEQ multiplex PCR, while the TCRdb copy is restricted to in-frame clones and leaves out a portion. Of about 110,000 clones listed, around 62% were seen once; the top ten hold 3% to 4%. The V segment lost 4 bases and the J segment 4 bases; nucleotides outside the gene matches: 10. The CDR3 runs 16 residues. Looked up from germline, CDR1 is SNHLY and CDR2 is FYNNEI. The chain links TRBV2 to TRBJ2-5, with 9 bases lining up with TRBD1. The receptor was derived from a man aged 30-40 years in good health and CMV-seropositive. Source material: PBMCs. CDR3 sequence: CASSGGGGTGLETQYF. The CDR3, as DNA: TGTGCCAGCAGTGGGGGTGGAGGGACAGGGTTAGAGACCCAGTACTTC.